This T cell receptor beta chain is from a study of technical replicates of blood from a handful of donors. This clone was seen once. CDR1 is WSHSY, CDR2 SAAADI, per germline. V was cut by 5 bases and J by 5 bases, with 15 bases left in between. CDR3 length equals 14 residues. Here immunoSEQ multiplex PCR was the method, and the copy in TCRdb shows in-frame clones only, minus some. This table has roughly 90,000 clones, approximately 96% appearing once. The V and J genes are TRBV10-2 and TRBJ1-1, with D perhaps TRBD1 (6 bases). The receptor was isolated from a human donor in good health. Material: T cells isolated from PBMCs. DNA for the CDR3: TGCGCCAGCAGTCCAGGGGCCCGCCGGACTGAAGCTTTCTTT. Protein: CASSPGARRTEAFF.